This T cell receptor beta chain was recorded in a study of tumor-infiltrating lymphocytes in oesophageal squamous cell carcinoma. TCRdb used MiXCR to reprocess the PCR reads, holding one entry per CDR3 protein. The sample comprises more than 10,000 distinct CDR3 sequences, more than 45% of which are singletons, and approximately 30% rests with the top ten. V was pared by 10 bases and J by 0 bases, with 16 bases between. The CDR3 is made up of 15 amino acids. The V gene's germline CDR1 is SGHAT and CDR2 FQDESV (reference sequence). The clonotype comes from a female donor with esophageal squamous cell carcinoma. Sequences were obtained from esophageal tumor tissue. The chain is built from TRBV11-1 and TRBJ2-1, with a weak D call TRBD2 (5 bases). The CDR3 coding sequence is TGTGCCACCTCAGCGAGAGAGGGCTCCTACAATGAGCAGTTCTTC. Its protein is CATSAREGSYNEQFF.